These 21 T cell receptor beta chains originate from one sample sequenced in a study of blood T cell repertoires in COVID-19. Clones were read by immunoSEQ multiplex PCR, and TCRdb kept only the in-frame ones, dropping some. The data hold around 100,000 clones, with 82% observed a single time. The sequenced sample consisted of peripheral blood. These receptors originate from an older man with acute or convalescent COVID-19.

CDR3: CASSQGGTGARREQYF. CDR3 nucleotide sequence: TGTGCCAGCAGCCAAGGCGGGACAGGGGCAAGGAGGGAGCAGTACTTC. V and J are TRBV3-1 (or the pseudogene TRBV3-2) and TRBJ2-7; 10 bases match TRBD1. The CDR3 has 16 amino acids. Germline assignment: CDR1 LGHDT and CDR2 YNNKEL (reference sequence). V gave up 1 base and J gave up 7 bases; unmatched junction bases: 10.

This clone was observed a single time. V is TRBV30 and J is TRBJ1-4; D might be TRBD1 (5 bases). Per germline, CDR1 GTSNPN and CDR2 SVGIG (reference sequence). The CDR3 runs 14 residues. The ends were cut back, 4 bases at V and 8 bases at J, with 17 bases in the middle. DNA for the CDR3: TGTGCCTGGACCGCAACTGGACACTCAGAAAAACTGTTTTTT. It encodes CAWTATGHSEKLFF.

CDR3 protein: CAISEKLAGGPRNGELFF. CDR3 nucleotide sequence: TGTGCCATCAGTGAGAAACTAGCGGGAGGACCCCGCAACGGGGAGCTGTTTTTT. V and J are TRBV10-3 and TRBJ2-2, with TRBD2 identical over 12 bases. Germline values: CDR1 ENHRY, CDR2 SYGVKD. The V and J ends lost 2 bases and 7 bases, in that order; junction bases with no gene match: 11. The CDR3 is 18 residues long.

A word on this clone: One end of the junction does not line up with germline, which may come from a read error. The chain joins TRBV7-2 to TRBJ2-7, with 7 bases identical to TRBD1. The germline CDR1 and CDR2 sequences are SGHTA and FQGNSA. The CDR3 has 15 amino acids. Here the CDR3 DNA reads TGTGCCAGCAGCTCTGGGGGTCACGACAGGGTGAATCGGGACTTC. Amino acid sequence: CASSSGGHDRVNRDF.

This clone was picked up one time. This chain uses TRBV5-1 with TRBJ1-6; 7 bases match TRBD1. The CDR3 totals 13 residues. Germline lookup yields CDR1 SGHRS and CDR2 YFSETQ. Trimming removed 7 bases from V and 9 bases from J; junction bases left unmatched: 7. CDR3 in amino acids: CASFRDSGSPLHF. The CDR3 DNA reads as TGCGCCAGCTTCCGGGACAGTGGTTCACCCCTCCACTTT.

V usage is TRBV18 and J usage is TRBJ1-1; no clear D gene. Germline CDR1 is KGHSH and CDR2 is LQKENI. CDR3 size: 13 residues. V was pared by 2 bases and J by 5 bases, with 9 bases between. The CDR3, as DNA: TGTGCCAGCTCACCAGGGATAGCGACTGAAGCTTTCTTT. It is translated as CASSPGIATEAFF. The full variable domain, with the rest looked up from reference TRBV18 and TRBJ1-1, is NAGVMQNPRHLVRRRGQEARLRCSPMKGHSHVYWYRQLPEEGLKFMVYLQKENIIDESGMPKERFSAEFPKEGPSILRIQQVVRGDSAAYFCASSPGIATEAFFGQGTRLTVV.

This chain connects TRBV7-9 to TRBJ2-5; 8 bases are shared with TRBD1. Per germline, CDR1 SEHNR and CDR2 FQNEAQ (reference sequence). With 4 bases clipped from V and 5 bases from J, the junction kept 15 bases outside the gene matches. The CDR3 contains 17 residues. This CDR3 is CASSSTSGTGGRETQYF. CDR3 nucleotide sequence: TGTGCCAGCAGCTCGACCTCCGGGACAGGCGGCCGGGAGACCCAGTACTTC.

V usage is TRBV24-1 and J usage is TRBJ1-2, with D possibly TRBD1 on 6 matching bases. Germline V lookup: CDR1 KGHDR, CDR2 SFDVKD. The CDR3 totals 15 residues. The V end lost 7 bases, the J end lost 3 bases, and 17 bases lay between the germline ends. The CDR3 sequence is CATSEGGNQDYGYTF. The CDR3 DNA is TGTGCCACCAGCGAGGGGGGGAATCAGGACTATGGCTACACCTTC.

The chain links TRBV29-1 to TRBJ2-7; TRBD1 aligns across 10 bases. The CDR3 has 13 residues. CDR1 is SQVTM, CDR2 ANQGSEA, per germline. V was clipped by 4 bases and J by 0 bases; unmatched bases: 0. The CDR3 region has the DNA TGCAGCGTTGGACAGGGGGCCTCCTACGAGCAGTACTTC. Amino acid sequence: CSVGQGASYEQYF.

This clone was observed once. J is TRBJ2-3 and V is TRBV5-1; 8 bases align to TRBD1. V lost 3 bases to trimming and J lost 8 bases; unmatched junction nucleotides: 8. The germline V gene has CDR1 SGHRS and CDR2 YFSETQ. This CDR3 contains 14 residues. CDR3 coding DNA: TGCGCCAGCAGCTACGGGACAGGCCCTGTTACGCAGTATTTT. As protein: CASSYGTGPVTQYF. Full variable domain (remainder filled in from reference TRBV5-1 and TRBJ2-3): KAGVTQTPRYLIKTRGQQVTLSCSPISGHRSVSWYQQTPGQGLQFLFEYFSETQRNKGNFPGRFSGRQFSNSRSEMNVSTLELGDSALYLCASSYGTGPVTQYFGPGTRLTVL.

This chain's CDR3 is CASSYPQGGLGNEQFF. CDR3 DNA sequence: TGTGCCAGCAGTTACCCGCAGGGGGGTTTGGGCAATGAGCAGTTCTTC. V usage is TRBV6-5 and J usage is TRBJ2-1; TRBD1 is a possible D gene (7 bases). In germline, CDR1 is MNHEY, CDR2 SVGAGI. CDR3 length: 16 residues. The V and J ends lost 2 bases and 6 bases respectively, with 17 bases between them.

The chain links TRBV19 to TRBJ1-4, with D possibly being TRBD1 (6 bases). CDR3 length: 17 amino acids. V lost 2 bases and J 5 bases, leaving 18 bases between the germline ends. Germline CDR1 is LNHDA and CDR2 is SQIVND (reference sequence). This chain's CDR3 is CASSISTGRQGNEKLFF. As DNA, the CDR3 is TGTGCCAGTAGTATATCCACCGGCCGGCAGGGGAATGAAAAACTGTTTTTT.

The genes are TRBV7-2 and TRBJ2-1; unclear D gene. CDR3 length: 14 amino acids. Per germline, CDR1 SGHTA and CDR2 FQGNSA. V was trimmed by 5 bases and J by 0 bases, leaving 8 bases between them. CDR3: CASSHYGSYNEQFF. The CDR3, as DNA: TGTGCCAGCAGCCATTACGGCTCCTACAATGAGCAGTTCTTC.

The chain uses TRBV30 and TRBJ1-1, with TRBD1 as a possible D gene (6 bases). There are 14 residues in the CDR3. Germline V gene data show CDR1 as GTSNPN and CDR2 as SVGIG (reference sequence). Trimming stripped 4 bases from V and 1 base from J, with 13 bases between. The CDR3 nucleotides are TGTGCCTGGATGAAAGGGGGGGCGAACACTGAAGCTTTCTTT. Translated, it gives CAWMKGGANTEAFF.

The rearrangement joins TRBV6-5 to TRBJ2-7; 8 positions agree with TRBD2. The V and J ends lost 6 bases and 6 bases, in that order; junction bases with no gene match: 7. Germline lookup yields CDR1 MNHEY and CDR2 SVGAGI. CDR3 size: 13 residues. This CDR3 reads CASRTGLEIEQYF. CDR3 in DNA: TGTGCCAGCAGGACGGGACTAGAGATCGAGCAGTACTTC.

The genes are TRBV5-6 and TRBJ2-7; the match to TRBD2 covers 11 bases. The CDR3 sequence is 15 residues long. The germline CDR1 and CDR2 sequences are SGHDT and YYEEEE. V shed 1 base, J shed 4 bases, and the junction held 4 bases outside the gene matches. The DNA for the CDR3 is TGTGCCAGCAGCTTGATTATAGCGGGGGGGTACGAGCAGTACTTC. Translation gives CASSLIIAGGYEQYF.

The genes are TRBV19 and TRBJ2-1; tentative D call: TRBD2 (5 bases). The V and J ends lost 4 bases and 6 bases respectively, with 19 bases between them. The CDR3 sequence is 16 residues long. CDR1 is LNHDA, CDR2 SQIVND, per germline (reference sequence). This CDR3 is CASSTRTSVLRNEQFF. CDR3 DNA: TGTGCCAGTAGTACCCGAACTAGTGTACTCCGCAATGAGCAGTTCTTC.

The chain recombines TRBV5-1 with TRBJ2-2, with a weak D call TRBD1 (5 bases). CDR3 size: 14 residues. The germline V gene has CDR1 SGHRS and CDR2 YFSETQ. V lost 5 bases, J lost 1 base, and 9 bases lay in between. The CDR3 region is CASRGELNTGELFF. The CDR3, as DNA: TGCGCCAGCAGAGGGGAACTGAACACCGGGGAGCTGTTTTTT.

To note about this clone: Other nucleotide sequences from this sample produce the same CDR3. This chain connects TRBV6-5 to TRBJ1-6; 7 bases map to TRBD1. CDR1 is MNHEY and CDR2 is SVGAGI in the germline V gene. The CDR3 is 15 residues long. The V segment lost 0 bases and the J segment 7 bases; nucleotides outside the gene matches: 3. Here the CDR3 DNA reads TGTGCCAGCAGTTACTCGACAGGGAGAAATTCACCCCTCCACTTT. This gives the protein CASSYSTGRNSPLHF.

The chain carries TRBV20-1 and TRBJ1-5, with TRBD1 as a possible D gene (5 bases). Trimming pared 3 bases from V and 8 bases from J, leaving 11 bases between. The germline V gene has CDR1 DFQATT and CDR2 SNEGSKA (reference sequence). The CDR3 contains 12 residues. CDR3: CSASIGGKPQHF. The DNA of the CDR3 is TGCAGTGCTAGTATCGGGGGTAAGCCCCAGCATTTT.

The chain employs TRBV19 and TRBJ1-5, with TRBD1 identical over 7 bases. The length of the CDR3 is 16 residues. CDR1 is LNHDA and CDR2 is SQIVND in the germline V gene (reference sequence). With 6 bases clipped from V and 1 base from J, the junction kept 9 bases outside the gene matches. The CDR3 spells CASRLDRVGSNQPQHF. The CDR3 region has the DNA TGTGCCAGTAGGTTAGACAGGGTTGGCAGCAATCAGCCCCAGCATTTT.